What follows is one T cell receptor (beta chain) and its context. What it binds is unknown. Libraries were prepared by immunoSEQ multiplex PCR; TCRdb keeps only in-frame clonotypes and omits some of them. The sample lists tens of thousands of clones, roughly 75% occurring once. This specimen belongs to a study of T cells in localized non-small cell lung cancer. Study conclusions and caveats: Owing to sequencing of a solitary tumor region, heterogeneity cannot be discounted. Clonality of T cells reached its maximum in uninvolved adjacent lung, surpassing tumor. When the top 100 tumor clones were examined, a median about 60 of them also appeared in the adjacent lung, which was paired and uninvolved.

The CDR3 is 13 amino acids. Trimming removed 3 bases from V and 6 bases from J, with 8 bases in between. The germline V gene encodes CDR1 MDHEN and CDR2 SYDVKM. The sample here was PBMCs, taken before any cancer treatment. The TCR was taken from a man between 40 and 70 years old with stage II squamous cell lung carcinoma. The chain has TRBV28 and TRBJ2-2, with D possibly TRBD2 on 5 matching bases. The CDR3 sequence is CASSLSGSGELFF. The CDR3 region has the DNA TGTGCCAGCAGTTTGTCGGGGTCCGGGGAGCTGTTTTTT. The variable domain in full, completed from reference TRBV28 and TRBJ2-2, reads DVKVTQSSRYLVKRTGEKVFLECVQDMDHENMFWYRQDPGLGLRLIYFSYDVKMKEKGDIPEGYSVSREKKERFSLILESASTNQTSMYLCASSLSGSGELFFGEGSRLTVL.